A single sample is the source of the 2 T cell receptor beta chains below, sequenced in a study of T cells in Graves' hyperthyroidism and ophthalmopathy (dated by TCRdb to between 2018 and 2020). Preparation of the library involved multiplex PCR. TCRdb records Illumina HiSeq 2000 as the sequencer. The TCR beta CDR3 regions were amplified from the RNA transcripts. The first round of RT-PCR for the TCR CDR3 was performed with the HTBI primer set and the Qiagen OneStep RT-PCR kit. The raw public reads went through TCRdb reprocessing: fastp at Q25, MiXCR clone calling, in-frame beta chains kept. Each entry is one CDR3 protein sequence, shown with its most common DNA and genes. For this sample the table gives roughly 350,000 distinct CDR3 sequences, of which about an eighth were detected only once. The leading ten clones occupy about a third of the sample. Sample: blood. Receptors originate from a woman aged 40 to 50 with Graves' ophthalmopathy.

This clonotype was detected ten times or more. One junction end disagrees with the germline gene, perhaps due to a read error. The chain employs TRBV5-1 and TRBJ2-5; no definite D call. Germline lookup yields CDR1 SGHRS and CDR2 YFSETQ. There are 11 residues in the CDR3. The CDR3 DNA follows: TGTGCCAGCAGCTTGCAAGAGACCCAGTACTTC. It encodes CASSLQETQYF.

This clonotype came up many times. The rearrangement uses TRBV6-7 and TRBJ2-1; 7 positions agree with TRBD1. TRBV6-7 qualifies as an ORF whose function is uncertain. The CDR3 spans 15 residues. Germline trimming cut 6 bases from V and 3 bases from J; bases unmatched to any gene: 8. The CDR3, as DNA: TGTGCCAGCAGCACACACAGGGGTGGCTACAATGAGCAGTTCTTC. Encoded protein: CASSTHRGGYNEQFF.